This T cell receptor beta chain is from a study of cytomegalovirus exposure and HLA in healthy donors. Study-wide results and limits: A later analysis showed HLA-associated TCR beta chains outstripping equally common others in clonal expansion.

The PCR used 60 Vbeta and 13 Jbeta primers. Some clones are missing from TCRdb's copy, which holds only in-frame ones; the method was immunoSEQ multiplex PCR. The table lists approximately 52,000 clones. As for this clone: No antigen is known for it.

The CDR3 sequence is 15 residues long. In germline, CDR1 is LGHNA, CDR2 YSLEER. The V and J ends lost 4 bases and 2 bases, in that order; junction bases with no gene match: 7. V and J are TRBV4-3 and TRBJ2-7, with 8 bases fitting TRBD1. The sample consisted of PBMCs. This receptor was identified in a woman aged 55-69 years in good health and CMV-seropositive. CDR3 amino acids: CASSPGQGGTYEQYF. In DNA form, the CDR3 reads TGCGCCAGCAGCCCAGGACAGGGAGGAACCTACGAGCAGTACTTC.